The 5 T cell receptor beta chains listed next were all sequenced from one sample in a study of T-cell memory formation after mild COVID-19. In TCRdb, the 5' RACE reads were re-called with MiXCR into one record per CDR3 protein. Counted here are over 350,000 distinct CDR3 sequences, less than 25% occurring once; the ten biggest clones make up around 8.7%. Sequencing was performed on PBMCs or a T cell subset sorted from them (not recorded which). Receptors originate from an adult woman who had mild COVID-19 (a few samples of this study predate the infection). Cell type and time point are not known.

This clonotype was detected a few times. CDR3 sequence (DNA): TGCAGCGTTGAAGTTGAGGATGGCTTGGCTTTCTTT. It translates to CSVEVEDGLAFF. V and J are TRBV29-1 and TRBJ1-1; D is undetermined. This CDR3 is 12 amino acids long. Trimming stripped 1 base from V and 11 bases from J, with 14 bases between. The germline CDR1 and CDR2 sequences are SQVTM and ANQGSEA.

There are a few counts of this clonotype. This rearrangement joins TRBV7-6 to TRBJ1-1; a possible D gene is TRBD1 (5 bases). Germline V gene data show CDR1 as SGHVS and CDR2 as FNYEAQ. The length of the CDR3 is 16 residues. The V and J ends lost 2 bases and 4 bases respectively, with 17 bases between them. CDR3 region: CASSLSTGAGATEAFF. The CDR3 region has the DNA TGTGCCAGCAGCTTATCCACAGGTGCGGGTGCCACTGAAGCTTTCTTT.

This clonotype was counted many times. This rearrangement joins TRBV7-8 to TRBJ2-2; the match to TRBD1 covers 12 bases. The trim removed 5 bases at V and 5 bases at J, leaving 6 bases unmatched. Germline CDR1 and CDR2: SGHVS and FQNEAQ. The CDR3 loop spans 16 amino acids. DNA for the CDR3: TGTGCCAGCAGCCCACGGGACAGGGGGCGGACCGGGGAGCTGTTTTTT. It is translated as CASSPRDRGRTGELFF.

In its sample, this clonotype was seen many times. J is TRBJ2-5 and V is TRBV6-5; 12 bases agree with TRBD1. CDR1 is MNHEY, CDR2 SVGAGI, per germline. V was pared by 6 bases and J by 3 bases, with 8 bases of the junction left unmatched. This CDR3 spans 16 amino acids. This CDR3 is CASRTTGTGGEETQYF. In nucleotides, the CDR3 is TGTGCCAGCAGGACGACTGGGACAGGGGGCGAAGAGACCCAGTACTTC.

The sample holds a few counts of this clonotype. The chain has TRBV12-3 or TRBV12-4 and TRBJ2-7, with D possibly being TRBD1 (6 bases). This CDR3 has 14 amino acids. Trimming stripped 7 bases from V and 2 bases from J, with 15 bases between. The CDR3 nucleotides are TGTGCCAGCAAAACCAGCGACAGGACCTACGAGCAGTACTTC. Protein product: CASKTSDRTYEQYF.